Presented here are 20 T cell receptor beta chains from one specimen sequenced in a study of T cell repertoires in cytomegalovirus infection. TCRdb passed the reads through MiXCR, listing each CDR3 protein once. Of around 270,000 distinct CDR3 sequences in the sample, less than 9.5% were seen once. The specimen sequenced was PBMCs. The receptor set was obtained from a human donor in good health (CMV status not recorded). Some clones in this sample may be carry-over from other donors' samples.

This clonotype was observed many times. The V and J genes are TRBV7-2 and TRBJ2-7; TRBD2 aligns across 10 bases. This CDR3 has 14 amino acids. The germline V gene has CDR1 SGHTA and CDR2 FQGNSA. V gave up 7 bases and J gave up 2 bases; unmatched junction bases: 5. The CDR3 region has the DNA TGTGCCAGCATCGCGGGACTAGCGCCCTACGAGCAGTACTTC. It encodes CASIAGLAPYEQYF. The variable domain in full, completed from reference TRBV7-2 and TRBJ2-7, reads GAGVSQSPSNKVTEKGKDVELRCDPISGHTALYWYRQSLGQGLEFLIYFQGNSAPDKSGLPSDRFSAERTGGSVSTLTIQRTQQEDSAVYLCASIAGLAPYEQYFGPGTRLTVT.

The chain links TRBV6-1 to TRBJ2-2; D is uncertain. Germline CDR1 MNHNS, CDR2 SASEGT. V shed 8 bases and J shed 0 bases, with 16 bases lying between them. The CDR3 spans 16 residues. The DNA of the CDR3 is TGTGCCAGCCGACCGGCAGGTTCGCCGAACACCGGGGAGCTGTTTTTT. Amino acid sequence: CASRPAGSPNTGELFF.

This clonotype was detected many times. The chain couples TRBV27 to TRBJ1-2, with a tentative D call TRBD1 (5 bases). Trimming pared 5 bases from V and 2 bases from J, leaving 9 bases between. Germline CDR1 is MNHEY and CDR2 is SMNVEV (reference sequence). This CDR3 comprises 13 residues. The CDR3 here is CASSRRENYGYTF. CDR3 DNA: TGTGCCAGCAGTCGCAGGGAAAACTATGGCTACACCTTC.

The chain joins TRBV18 to TRBJ1-2; the D gene is possibly TRBD1 (5 bases). From germline, CDR1 is KGHSH and CDR2 LQKENI. The CDR3 is made up of 15 amino acids. Deletions cut 0 bases from V and 5 bases from J, with 13 bases between. CDR3 coding DNA: TGTGCCAGCTCACCACCAGGGGCCCATTCTTATGGCTACACCTTC. Its protein product is CASSPPGAHSYGYTF.

This chain joins TRBV6-1 and TRBJ1-5; no clear D. Germline V gene data show CDR1 as MNHNS and CDR2 as SASEGT. The CDR3 contains 15 residues. V was pared by 7 bases and J by 2 bases, with 15 bases between. CDR3 amino acids: CASTLADGGNQPQHF. CDR3 nucleotides: TGTGCCAGCACCCTCGCTGATGGGGGCAATCAGCCCCAGCATTTT.

In this sample, this clonotype turned up a few times. This chain uses TRBV20-1 with TRBJ1-1; D is unclear. V was pared by 6 bases and J by 2 bases, with 13 bases between. The CDR3 has 13 residues. The germline V gene encodes CDR1 DFQATT and CDR2 SNEGSKA (reference sequence). CDR3 DNA sequence: TGCAGTGCAAAGCTGGTTGGAAACACTGAAGCTTTCTTT. Translation: CSAKLVGNTEAFF.

This chain connects TRBV29-1 to TRBJ2-3; D is ambiguous. The CDR3 consists of 11 residues. From germline, CDR1 is SQVTM and CDR2 ANQGSEA. Trimming removed 8 bases at V and 2 bases at J, with 8 bases between. This CDR3 reads CSSGSTDTQYF. As DNA, the CDR3 is TGCAGCTCAGGATCCACAGATACGCAGTATTTT.

There are many counts of this clonotype. The CDR3 DNA sequence: TGCAGCGTGCAAGTCGGGGGAACGAACACTGAAGCTTTCTTT. It encodes CSVQVGGTNTEAFF. The rearrangement joins TRBV29-1 to TRBJ1-1; TRBD1 is a possible D gene (5 bases). Per germline, CDR1 SQVTM and CDR2 ANQGSEA. The CDR3 covers 14 residues. V dropped 6 bases and J dropped 1 base, with 15 bases sitting between them.

This clonotype occurred many times. This chain links TRBV14 with TRBJ2-5, with TRBD2 matching 9 bases. With 4 bases clipped from V and 2 bases from J, the junction kept 5 bases outside the gene matches. The CDR3 has 15 residues. Germline loops: CDR1 SGHDN, CDR2 FVKESK. The CDR3 DNA reads as TGTGCCAGCAGCCGGCGGGAGGGCCTTCAAGAGACCCAGTACTTC. Its translation: CASSRREGLQETQYF. Looking up the rest from reference TRBV14 and TRBJ2-5 gives the full variable domain: EAGVTQFPSHSVIEKGQTVTLRCDPISGHDNLYWYRRVMGKEIKFLLHFVKESKQDESGMPNNRFLAERTGGTYSTLKVQPAELEDSGVYFCASSRREGLQETQYFGPGTRLLVL.

This clonotype came up a few times. The V gene is TRBV28, the J gene TRBJ1-5; unclear D gene. The V end lost 6 bases, the J end lost 1 base, and 16 bases lay between the germline ends. The CDR3 spans 16 residues. CDR1 is MDHEN, CDR2 SYDVKM, per germline. CDR3 in amino acids: CASSRPLILSNQPQHF. Written as DNA, the CDR3 is TGTGCCAGCAGCCGCCCCCTCATTTTAAGCAATCAGCCCCAGCATTTT.

The genes are TRBV7-2 and TRBJ2-2; D perhaps matches TRBD2 (6 bases). Trimming left V 7 bases short and J 6 bases short, with 18 bases between. Germline values: CDR1 SGHTA, CDR2 FQGNSA. The CDR3 runs 15 residues. For the CDR3, the DNA is TGTGCCAGCACCGCGGGGCGGGCCTACCCCGGGGAGCTGTTTTTT. The encoded protein is CASTAGRAYPGELFF.

This clonotype was observed many times. The chain has TRBV7-2 and TRBJ2-7, with TRBD2 identical over 9 bases. The V gene end was trimmed by 5 bases and the J gene end by 4 bases; junction bases not matched to a gene: 12. Germline CDR1 SGHTA, CDR2 FQGNSA. The CDR3 is made up of 16 amino acids. Here the CDR3 DNA reads TGTGCCAGCAGCCTTCGTTTAGCGGGGGTGGGGTACGAGCAGTACTTC. Its protein is CASSLRLAGVGYEQYF. The complete variable domain, with remaining parts taken from reference TRBV7-2 and TRBJ2-7, reads GAGVSQSPSNKVTEKGKDVELRCDPISGHTALYWYRQSLGQGLEFLIYFQGNSAPDKSGLPSDRFSAERTGGSVSTLTIQRTQQEDSAVYLCASSLRLAGVGYEQYFGPGTRLTVT.

This clonotype has ten or more counts. The CDR3 DNA sequence: TGTGCCAGCAGCTTACAACCCGGACTAGCGGGGGATGAGCAGTACTTC. It translates to CASSLQPGLAGDEQYF. The chain is built from TRBV7-2 and TRBJ2-7, with 13 bases matching TRBD2. V was pared by 2 bases and J by 7 bases, with 8 bases of the junction left unmatched. Looked up from germline, CDR1 is SGHTA and CDR2 is FQGNSA. The CDR3 has 16 residues.

This clonotype has a count of ten or more. The chain combines TRBV7-2 with TRBJ1-2; maybe TRBD1 (6 bases). The CDR3 is made up of 13 amino acids. V was cut by 8 bases and J by 4 bases, with 14 bases left in between. From germline, CDR1 is SGHTA and CDR2 FQGNSA. CDR3 nucleotide sequence: TGTGCCAGCTTACAGGGAGCGGCCTATGGCTACACCTTC. This translates into CASLQGAAYGYTF. The complete variable domain, with remaining parts taken from reference TRBV7-2 and TRBJ1-2, reads GAGVSQSPSNKVTEKGKDVELRCDPISGHTALYWYRQSLGQGLEFLIYFQGNSAPDKSGLPSDRFSAERTGGSVSTLTIQRTQQEDSAVYLCASLQGAAYGYTFGSGTRLTVV.

In its sample, this clonotype was seen a few times. The chain combines TRBV7-2 with TRBJ1-6, with a weak D call TRBD1 (5 bases). Trimming pared 5 bases from V and 3 bases from J, leaving 11 bases between. The CDR3 sequence is 15 residues long. Looked up from germline, CDR1 is SGHTA and CDR2 is FQGNSA. The CDR3 is CASSRGDGYNSPLHF. In DNA, the CDR3 is TGTGCCAGCAGCCGGGGGGACGGCTATAATTCACCCCTCCACTTT.

This clonotype was counted ten times or more. This rearrangement joins TRBV20-1 to TRBJ1-3; 11 nucleotides match TRBD1. The germline CDR1 and CDR2 sequences are DFQATT and SNEGSKA (reference sequence). V gave up 2 bases and J gave up 0 bases; unmatched junction bases: 6. The CDR3 extends over 17 amino acids. Written as DNA, the CDR3 is TGCAGTGCTAGATCCGCCGGGACAGGGGGCTCTGGAAACACCATATATTTT. It codes for CSARSAGTGGSGNTIYF.

This clonotype was counted many times. The genes are TRBV14 and TRBJ2-1; D is undetermined. The ends were cut back, 0 bases at V and 8 bases at J, with 14 bases in the middle. The CDR3 is 15 amino acids. Germline V gene data show CDR1 as SGHDN and CDR2 as FVKESK. The CDR3 loop is CASSQDIGIPHEQFF. CDR3 in DNA: TGTGCCAGCAGCCAAGATATAGGAATCCCCCATGAGCAGTTCTTC.

This clonotype has a count of ten or more. The CDR3 bases are TGTGCCAGCACGGGGGGACATATAAGCTCTGGGGCCAACGTCCTGACTTTC. This codes for CASTGGHISSGANVLTF. V and J are TRBV6-2 or TRBV6-3 and TRBJ2-6; D may be TRBD2 (7 bases). This CDR3 spans 17 amino acids. V gave up 7 bases and J gave up 0 bases, with 16 bases separating them. CDR1 and CDR2 from the germline V gene are MNHEY and SVGEGT.

This clonotype was detected only a few times. V and J are TRBV7-2 and TRBJ2-5; 7 positions agree with TRBD1. Trimming took 7 bases from V and 2 from J; bases not matched to a gene: 7. Looked up from germline, CDR1 is SGHTA and CDR2 is FQGNSA. The CDR3 is made up of 14 amino acids. CDR3 protein: CASIRDRLQETQYF. CDR3 in DNA: TGTGCCAGCATCCGGGACAGACTGCAAGAGACCCAGTACTTC.

This clonotype appeared a few times. V is TRBV7-8 and J is TRBJ2-2, with unresolved D. Looked up from germline, CDR1 is SGHVS and CDR2 is FQNEAQ. The CDR3 extends over 13 amino acids. The V end lost 2 bases, the J end lost 8 bases, and 9 bases lay between the germline ends. The CDR3 loop is CASSLKVLGELFF. In nucleotides, the CDR3 is TGTGCCAGCAGCTTAAAAGTTTTGGGGGAGCTGTTTTTT. Complete variable domain (other parts from reference TRBV7-8 and TRBJ2-2): GAGVSQSPRYKVAKRGQDVALRCDPISGHVSLFWYQQALGQGPEFLTYFQNEAQLDKSGLPSDRFFAERPEGSVSTLKIQRTQQEDSAVYLCASSLKVLGELFFGEGSRLTVL.